The 30 T cell receptor beta chains below all came from one sample that was sequenced in a study of blood T cell repertoires in COVID-19. The data were produced by immunoSEQ multiplex PCR, yet TCRdb's version contains in-frame clones alone and is incomplete. The repertoire holds 150,000 to 200,000 clones, with under 85% as singletons. The material sequenced was peripheral blood. Source of these receptors: a human donor in a cohort sampled during active COVID-19.

V usage is TRBV29-1 and J usage is TRBJ1-3; D unclear. Germline loops: CDR1 SQVTM, CDR2 ANQGSEA. The CDR3 extends over 13 amino acids. Between the trimmed V and J ends, which lost 4 bases and 7 bases, there was a span of 14 bases. As DNA, the CDR3 is TGCAGCGTTGCGGGTGGGGAGGTCAACACCATATATTTT. Encoded protein: CSVAGGEVNTIYF. The full variable domain, completed using reference TRBV29-1 and TRBJ1-3, is SAVISQKPSRDICQRGTSLTIQCQVDSQVTMMFWYRQQPGQSLTLIATANQGSEATYESGFVIDKFPISRPNLTFSTLTVSNMSPEDSSIYLCSVAGGEVNTIYFGEGSWLTVV.

The rearrangement uses TRBV5-1 and TRBJ2-5; D unclear. Looked up from germline, CDR1 is SGHRS and CDR2 is YFSETQ. The CDR3 has 13 residues. Between the trimmed V and J ends, which lost 0 bases and 5 bases, there was a span of 8 bases. The CDR3 loop reads CASSLVELETQYF. CDR3 DNA sequence: TGCGCCAGCAGCTTGGTGGAGTTGGAGACCCAGTACTTC.

V usage is TRBV9 and J usage is TRBJ1-2; 7 bases fit TRBD1. Trimming at V came to 2 bases and at J to 5 bases, leaving 9 bases not matched to a gene. This CDR3 comprises 15 residues. In germline, CDR1 is SGDLS, CDR2 YYNGEE. The CDR3: CASSVTYRGEYGYTF. CDR3 nucleotide sequence: TGTGCCAGCAGCGTCACTTACAGGGGAGAGTATGGCTACACCTTC.

The V gene is TRBV6-1, the J gene TRBJ1-1; D is uncertain. The length of the CDR3 is 15 residues. Germline CDR1 and CDR2: MNHNS and SASEGT. V lost 2 bases and J lost 4, with 14 bases in between. This CDR3 reads CASSETPVLSTEAFF. DNA of the CDR3: TGTGCCAGCAGTGAAACCCCGGTACTTAGCACTGAAGCTTTCTTT.

The J gene is TRBJ2-7, the V gene TRBV7-9; TRBD2 aligns across 12 bases. The CDR3 length is 17 residues. Germline CDR1 reads SEHNR; CDR2 reads FQNEAQ (reference sequence). V trimming: 5 bases; J trimming: 3 bases; junction bases outside the gene matches: 11. The CDR3 reads CASSPTSGGTHLYEQYF. The CDR3 DNA reads TGTGCCAGCAGCCCTACTAGCGGGGGGACTCACCTCTACGAGCAGTACTTC.

The genes are TRBV5-6 and TRBJ2-3, with D perhaps TRBD2 (5 bases). The V and J ends lost 4 bases and 6 bases respectively, with 18 bases between them. The CDR3 contains 15 residues. Germline V gene lookup returns CDR1 SGHDT and CDR2 YYEEEE. Written as DNA, the CDR3 is TGTGCCAGCAGCGTGGCGGGCTCCAGAGGGGATACGCAGTATTTT. Residues: CASSVAGSRGDTQYF.

The chain recombines TRBV25-1 with TRBJ1-6; D gene ambiguous. This CDR3 has 13 amino acids. The V and J ends lost 5 bases and 7 bases respectively, with 9 bases between them. Germline V gene data show CDR1 as MGHDK and CDR2 as SYGVNS. The CDR3 reads CASSIGVNSPLHF. The CDR3, as DNA: TGTGCCAGCAGTATAGGAGTAAATTCACCCCTCCACTTT.

In this sample, this clone turned up once. V and J are TRBV27 and TRBJ1-1, with no clear D. V was cut by 10 bases and J by 1 base, with 19 bases left in between. The CDR3 contains 15 residues. Looked up from germline, CDR1 is MNHEY and CDR2 is SMNVEV (reference sequence). In DNA, the CDR3 is TGTGCCACCCAAACAGAGGGTCCCGGGAACACTGAAGCTTTCTTT. This translates into CATQTEGPGNTEAFF.

The genes are TRBV6-2 or TRBV6-3 and TRBJ1-2, with a tentative D call TRBD1 (5 bases). The V and J ends lost 2 bases and 2 bases respectively, with 9 bases between them. Germline CDR1 and CDR2: MNHEY and SVGEGT. There are 14 residues in the CDR3. CDR3 protein: CASSYGQGNYGYTF. Written as DNA, the CDR3 is TGTGCCAGCAGTTACGGGCAGGGAAACTATGGCTACACCTTC.

The chain has TRBV30 and TRBJ1-5, with D tentatively TRBD1 (6 bases). Trimming took off 0 bases at V and 3 bases at J, with 12 bases between the two ends. CDR1 and CDR2 from the germline V gene are GTSNPN and SVGIG (reference sequence). CDR3 size: 15 residues. The CDR3 coding sequence is TGTGCCTGGAGTGTACAGGGCAGTCACAATCAGCCCCAGCATTTT. This codes for CAWSVQGSHNQPQHF.

The J gene is TRBJ2-5, the V gene TRBV12-3 or TRBV12-4; D not certain. V was trimmed by 3 bases and J by 4 bases, leaving 9 bases between them. CDR3 length equals 13 residues. The CDR3 region has the DNA TGTGCCAGCAGTTTTGGCTCCCTAGAGACCCAGTACTTC. Amino acid sequence: CASSFGSLETQYF.

The rearrangement links TRBV14 to TRBJ2-7; D remains unclear. In germline, CDR1 is SGHDN, CDR2 FVKESK. V shed 1 base and J shed 1 base, with 5 bases lying between them. The CDR3 consists of 13 residues. The DNA for the CDR3 is TGTGCCAGCAGCCAAGGTCAGTCCTACGAGCAGTACTTC. This gives the protein CASSQGQSYEQYF.

This clone was seen more than once but under ten times. The chain recombines TRBV29-1 with TRBJ2-7, with D unclear. Trimming removed 0 bases at V and 3 bases at J, with 3 bases between. CDR3 size: 11 residues. CDR1 is SQVTM, CDR2 ANQGSEA, per germline. This CDR3 is CSVEDIYEQYF. As DNA, the CDR3 is TGCAGCGTTGAAGATATCTACGAGCAGTACTTC.

This clone was recorded a few times. The rearrangement uses TRBV10-3 and TRBJ1-1; 7 nucleotides line up with TRBD1. V trimming: 11 bases; J trimming: 11 bases; junction bases outside the gene matches: 11. This CDR3 contains 11 residues. Germline CDR1 reads ENHRY; CDR2 reads SYGVKD. The DNA of the CDR3 is TGTGCCGCCCGACAGGGTACCTCGGCTTTCTTT. As protein: CAARQGTSAFF.

This chain uses TRBV28 with TRBJ2-3; D uncertain. This CDR3 is built from 16 residues. Germline lookup yields CDR1 MDHEN and CDR2 SYDVKM. Trimming stripped 2 bases from V and 2 bases from J, with 14 bases between. The CDR3 bases are TGTGCCAGCAGTTTACTCGCGGAACGAATCACAGATACGCAGTATTTT. Translated: CASSLLAERITDTQYF.

This chain links TRBV7-6 with TRBJ2-2; 8 bases agree with TRBD2. There are 17 residues in the CDR3. Germline loops: CDR1 SGHVS, CDR2 FNYEAQ. V was pared by 3 bases and J by 3 bases, with 9 bases of the junction left unmatched. CDR3 sequence reads: CASSLPVSGEDTGELFF. CDR3 DNA: TGTGCCAGCAGCTTGCCGGTTAGCGGGGAGGACACCGGGGAGCTGTTTTTT. The variable domain in full, completed from reference TRBV7-6 and TRBJ2-2, reads GAGVSQSPRYKVTKRGQDVALRCDPISGHVSLYWYRQALGQGPEFLTYFNYEAQQDKSGLPNDRFSAERPEGSISTLTIQRTEQRDSAMYRCASSLPVSGEDTGELFFGEGSRLTVL.

This clone was seen once. For the CDR3, the DNA is TGTGCCAGCAGCCTAGGGGAGGGGATTCCCTACGAGCAGTACTTC. Translation gives CASSLGEGIPYEQYF. This rearrangement joins TRBV25-1 to TRBJ2-7, with 7 positions matching TRBD2. V shed 6 bases and J 2 bases; nucleotides not matched to a gene: 10. The germline V gene has CDR1 MGHDK and CDR2 SYGVNS. The CDR3 has 15 amino acids.

The chain is built from TRBV9 and TRBJ2-5; perhaps TRBD2 as D (6 bases). CDR3 length: 13 residues. The V and J ends lost 4 bases and 5 bases respectively, with 12 bases between them. Germline V lookup: CDR1 SGDLS, CDR2 YYNGEE. The CDR3 DNA sequence: TGTGCCAGCAGCCGTCGGGGGTTGGAGACCCAGTACTTC. Amino acid sequence: CASSRRGLETQYF.

This clone has just a few counts. V gene TRBV10-3 combines with J gene TRBJ1-5; TRBD1 might be the D (5 bases). V was cut by 3 bases and J by 5 bases, with 11 bases left in between. CDR3 length equals 14 residues. The germline gives CDR1 ENHRY, CDR2 SYGVKD. As DNA, the CDR3 is TGTGCCATCAGTGACAGGGTGGGGCATCAGCCCCAGCATTTT. Residues: CAISDRVGHQPQHF.

The rearrangement uses TRBV11-3 and TRBJ2-7; 7 bases match TRBD1. Germline V lookup: CDR1 SGHNT, CDR2 YENEEA. This CDR3 spans 13 amino acids. V lost 2 bases, J lost 5 bases, and 3 bases stayed unmatched. CDR3: CASSLLDRDEQYF. The CDR3 region has the DNA TGTGCCAGCAGCTTACTCGACAGGGACGAGCAGTACTTC.

This clone was observed a few times. The V and J genes are TRBV2 and TRBJ1-5; 8 bases are a match to TRBD1. The CDR3 consists of 15 residues. CDR1 and CDR2 from the germline V gene are SNHLY and FYNNEI. J was trimmed by 6 bases and V by 1 base; bases with no gene match: 5. CDR3 nucleotides: TGTGCCAGCAGTGAAGTGGACAGGGCTGGTCAGCCCCAGCATTTT. Amino acids: CASSEVDRAGQPQHF.

The chain couples TRBV6-1 to TRBJ1-1; maybe TRBD1 (5 bases). The germline V and J ends were trimmed by 3 bases and 8 bases, with 13 bases remaining between them. The CDR3 has 13 amino acids. The germline V gene has CDR1 MNHNS and CDR2 SASEGT. CDR3 nucleotide sequence: TGTGCCAGCAGTGATCCGGTAAACAGGGAAGCTTTCTTT. It specifies CASSDPVNREAFF.

This clone was seen a single time. The gene calls are TRBV5-1 and TRBJ1-2; 7 bases are shared with TRBD1. The CDR3 runs 15 residues. V lost 4 bases to trimming and J lost 5 bases; unmatched junction nucleotides: 11. Germline V gives CDR1 SGHRS, CDR2 YFSETQ. CDR3 DNA: TGCGCCAGCAGCGTCGCGTCAGGGGGGCGGTATGGCTACACCTTC. This translates into CASSVASGGRYGYTF.

This sequence joins TRBV15 and TRBJ2-5, with a tentative D call TRBD2 (6 bases). Germline values: CDR1 LNHNV, CDR2 YYDKDF (reference sequence). V was trimmed by 3 bases and J by 3 bases, leaving 8 bases between them. CDR3 length equals 13 residues. CDR3 DNA: TGTGCCACCAGCAGGCGGGACGAAGAGACCCAGTACTTC. Translated: CATSRRDEETQYF.

This chain links TRBV4-1 with TRBJ1-4; no clear D gene. Looked up from germline, CDR1 is MGHRA and CDR2 is YSYEKL. The CDR3 has 15 amino acids. The V and J ends lost 1 base and 4 bases respectively, with 10 bases between them. The CDR3 region has the DNA TGCGCCAGCAGCCAAGTAATCGGGGTTAATGAAAAACTGTTTTTT. Amino acids: CASSQVIGVNEKLFF.

The chain uses TRBV12-5 and TRBJ1-2; D is ambiguous. Trimming shortened V by 1 base and J by 6 bases, and 15 bases separated the two germline ends. The germline V gene has CDR1 LGHNT and CDR2 FRNRAP. CDR3 size: 15 residues. This CDR3 reads CASGLGQPDSDGYTF. DNA of the CDR3: TGTGCTAGTGGTTTGGGGCAGCCCGACTCGGATGGCTACACCTTC.

The V gene is TRBV5-1, the J gene TRBJ2-1, with D tentatively TRBD2 (6 bases). This CDR3 spans 15 amino acids. Germline CDR1 and CDR2: SGHRS and YFSETQ. The germline V and J ends were trimmed by 2 bases and 4 bases, with 13 bases remaining between them. The CDR3 here is CASSFSSASYNEQFF. CDR3 bases: TGCGCCAGCAGCTTTTCTAGCGCCTCATACAATGAGCAGTTCTTC.

The rearrangement uses TRBV5-1 and TRBJ1-1; maybe TRBD1 (6 bases). V lost 2 bases, J lost 0 bases, and 8 bases lay in between. The length of the CDR3 is 14 residues. The V gene's germline CDR1 is SGHRS and CDR2 YFSETQ. CDR3 region: CASSFGQLNTEAFF. CDR3 in DNA: TGCGCCAGCAGCTTCGGACAGCTGAACACTGAAGCTTTCTTT.

The chain uses TRBV24-1 and TRBJ1-6, with 8 bases that match TRBD1. The germline V gene has CDR1 KGHDR and CDR2 SFDVKD. The CDR3 covers 17 residues. V lost 3 bases, J lost 9 bases, and 12 bases stayed unmatched. The CDR3 spells CATSDPLKDRVSSPLHF. CDR3 nucleotide sequence: TGTGCCACCAGTGATCCCCTAAAGGACAGGGTATCTTCACCCCTCCACTTT.

V is TRBV9 and J is TRBJ2-3; 11 nucleotides line up with TRBD2. Per germline, CDR1 SGDLS and CDR2 YYNGEE. The V and J ends lost 0 bases and 4 bases, in that order; junction bases with no gene match: 4. The CDR3 covers 16 residues. CDR3 in DNA: TGTGCCAGCAGCGTAGATAGCGGGGGGGCATCAGATACGCAGTATTTT. Translated, it gives CASSVDSGGASDTQYF. Based on the CDR3 plus reference TRBV9 and TRBJ2-3, the full variable domain is DSGVTQTPKHLITATGQRVTLRCSPRSGDLSVYWYQQSLDQGLQFLIQYYNGEERAKGNILERFSAQQFPDLHSELNLSSLELGDSALYFCASSVDSGGASDTQYFGPGTRLTVL.